The 24 T cell receptor beta chains below all came from one sample that was sequenced in a study of T cell responses to AZD1222 COVID-19 vaccine. This table comes from immunoSEQ multiplex PCR, and its TCRdb copy is limited to in-frame clones, with some not included. The data hold some 150,000 clones, with around 88% observed a single time. The sample here was peripheral blood, taken on day 0 of AZD1222 vaccination. Every receptor here comes from an adult in good health.

This chain links TRBV18 with TRBJ1-5; the match to TRBD1 covers 9 bases. Looked up from germline, CDR1 is KGHSH and CDR2 is LQKENI. With 1 base clipped from V and 1 base from J, the junction kept 2 bases outside the gene matches. CDR3 length equals 16 residues. Here the CDR3 reads CASSPLGTGSNQPQHF. CDR3 DNA sequence: TGTGCCAGCTCACCACTGGGGACAGGGAGCAATCAGCCCCAGCATTTT.

This rearrangement joins TRBV6-5 to TRBJ1-5, with TRBD1 identical over 9 bases. Germline CDR1 and CDR2: MNHEY and SVGAGI. The CDR3 runs to 14 residues. V lost 6 bases to trimming and J lost 6 bases; unmatched junction nucleotides: 6. This CDR3 reads CASRDRGEGQPQHF. The CDR3 nucleotides read TGTGCCAGCAGAGACAGGGGGGAGGGTCAGCCCCAGCATTTT.

The chain links TRBV28 to TRBJ1-3, with 7 nucleotides matching TRBD1. The CDR3 sequence is 15 residues long. Trimming cost V 2 bases and J 3 bases; bases outside gene matches: 4. Germline V gene data show CDR1 as MDHEN and CDR2 as SYDVKM. The CDR3 DNA reads as TGTGCCAGCAGTTTAAGAGGGGGCTATGGAAACACCATATATTTT. Amino acids: CASSLRGGYGNTIYF.

V is TRBV19 and J is TRBJ2-3; D gene ambiguous. Germline V gene data show CDR1 as LNHDA and CDR2 as SQIVND (reference sequence). The CDR3 has 13 residues. Trimming pared 5 bases from V and 4 bases from J, leaving 10 bases between. CDR3 nucleotides: TGTGCCAGTAGTGCAACAAGGGCAGATACGCAGTATTTT. It encodes CASSATRADTQYF.

This chain uses TRBV4-2 with TRBJ2-3; TRBD2 matches 7 bases. Germline-derived CDR1 and CDR2 are LGHNA and YNFKEQ. V gave up 0 bases and J gave up 4 bases; unmatched junction bases: 10. The CDR3 length is 17 residues. Written as DNA, the CDR3 is TGTGCCAGCAGCCAAGATACGGGGGAGGGCCGGGCAGATACGCAGTATTTT. Its translation is CASSQDTGEGRADTQYF.

CDR3 bases: TGCGCCAGCAGCCAGACCGGCAGGGGGCATAGGGATGAAAAACTGTTTTTT. Translating gives CASSQTGRGHRDEKLFF. The chain combines TRBV4-3 with TRBJ1-4, with 8 bases lining up with TRBD1. This CDR3 is built from 17 residues. The germline gives CDR1 LGHNA, CDR2 YSLEER. Trimming took 3 bases from V and 6 from J; bases not matched to a gene: 12.

The chain links TRBV19 to TRBJ2-2, with D perhaps TRBD2 (7 bases). Germline V gene lookup returns CDR1 LNHDA and CDR2 SQIVND (reference sequence). The CDR3 runs to 14 residues. The CDR3 DNA sequence: TGTGCAGCGACTAGCACAGGGAGCACCGGGGAGCTGTTTTTT. Its translation: CAATSTGSTGELFF.

This clone was counted only a few times. This chain uses TRBV13 with TRBJ1-2; D gene unclear. Germline loops: CDR1 PRHDT, CDR2 FYEKMQ (reference sequence). The CDR3 sequence is 13 residues long. V was cut by 2 bases and J by 6 bases, with 10 bases left in between. The CDR3 protein is CASSLKPLHGYTF. The CDR3 bases are TGTGCCAGCAGCTTAAAACCCCTGCATGGCTACACCTTC.

This clone was detected once. The chain couples TRBV4-2 to TRBJ1-5; the D is unclear. Germline CDR1 is LGHNA and CDR2 is YNFKEQ. The CDR3 spans 16 residues. The V end lost 0 bases, the J end lost 0 bases, and 9 bases lay between the germline ends. The CDR3, as DNA: TGTGCCAGCAGCCAAGAACGCACTTCTAGCAATCAGCCCCAGCATTTT. Its protein is CASSQERTSSNQPQHF.

The genes are TRBV5-1 and TRBJ2-7; unclear D gene. Per germline, CDR1 SGHRS and CDR2 YFSETQ. Trimming stripped 0 bases from V and 6 bases from J, with 7 bases between. This CDR3 spans 12 amino acids. The CDR3 DNA follows: TGCGCCAGCAGCTTGGAAGGGTTCGAGCAGTACTTC. Protein: CASSLEGFEQYF.

The chain has TRBV28 and TRBJ2-7, with 8 bases lining up with TRBD2. From germline, CDR1 is MDHEN and CDR2 SYDVKM. This CDR3 contains 13 residues. The J segment lost 1 base and the V segment lost 6 bases, leaving 2 bases of the junction unmatched. This chain's CDR3 is CASSIAGSYEQYF. The CDR3 DNA reads as TGTGCCAGCAGCATAGCGGGATCCTACGAGCAGTACTTC.

This clone has only a few counts. For the CDR3, the DNA is TGTGCCAGCAGCGTTCAGGGGGGGCGGAACACTGAAGCTTTCTTT. This sequence encodes CASSVQGGRNTEAFF. The V and J genes are TRBV9 and TRBJ1-1; TRBD1 aligns across 7 bases. Per the germline V gene, CDR1 is SGDLS and CDR2 is YYNGEE. Trimming removed 2 bases from V and 1 base from J; junction bases left unmatched: 5. CDR3 length: 15 residues.

The rearrangement uses TRBV7-9 and TRBJ1-1; 7 bases line up with TRBD1. The CDR3 covers 12 residues. CDR1 and CDR2 from the germline V gene are SEHNR and FQNEAQ (reference sequence). V was pared by 6 bases and J by 13 bases, with 11 bases of the junction left unmatched. The CDR3 coding sequence is TGTGCCAGCAGATCCGGGACAGAGCCTTTTTTCTTT. Translating it yields CASRSGTEPFFF.

This chain connects TRBV5-4 to TRBJ2-1; 8 bases are a match to TRBD1. The CDR3 is 15 residues long. The germline gives CDR1 SGHNT, CDR2 YYREEE (reference sequence). Unmatched junction bases numbered 7, after V lost 4 bases and J lost 4 bases. The CDR3 DNA is TGTGCCAGCAGCCGACAGACAGGGGATTACAATGAGCAGTTCTTC. This encodes CASSRQTGDYNEQFF. The full variable domain, in which reference TRBV5-4 and TRBJ2-1 provide the parts outside the CDR3, is ETGVTQSPTHLIKTRGQQVTLRCSSQSGHNTVSWYQQALGQGPQFIFQYYREEENGRGNFPPRFSGLQFPNYSSELNVNALELDDSALYLCASSRQTGDYNEQFFGPGTRLTVL.

This rearrangement joins TRBV4-3 to TRBJ1-2, with no clear D. Germline CDR1 is LGHNA and CDR2 is YSLEER. This CDR3 spans 12 amino acids. The V gene lost 5 bases and the J gene lost 4 bases, with 8 bases spanning the gap. The chain's CDR3 is CASSYGSYGYTF. The DNA for the CDR3 is TGCGCCAGCAGCTACGGTTCCTATGGCTACACCTTC.

V usage is TRBV3-1 (or the pseudogene TRBV3-2) and J usage is TRBJ1-4, with D perhaps TRBD1 (6 bases). Germline lookup yields CDR1 LGHDT and CDR2 YNNKEL (reference sequence). Between the trimmed V and J ends, which lost 6 bases and 3 bases, there was a span of 14 bases. This CDR3 spans 15 amino acids. The CDR3 loop reads CASSHSGASNEKLFF. The CDR3 DNA reads as TGTGCCAGCAGTCACTCAGGGGCATCTAATGAAAAACTGTTTTTT.

CDR3 DNA sequence: TGTGCCAGCAGCGACACAGGGTCTAGCACAGATACGCAGTATTTT. Its translation is CASSDTGSSTDTQYF. The V and J genes are TRBV6-5 and TRBJ2-3; possible D gene TRBD1, 6 bases. With 6 bases removed from V and 0 bases from J, the gap between germline ends came to 13 bases. The V gene's germline CDR1 is MNHEY and CDR2 SVGAGI. The CDR3 totals 15 residues.

V gene TRBV9 combines with J gene TRBJ2-7; possibly TRBD2 for D (5 bases). The CDR3 is made up of 15 amino acids. Trimming took 0 bases from V and 0 from J, leaving 10 bases between them. Per germline, CDR1 SGDLS and CDR2 YYNGEE. CDR3 nucleotides: TGTGCCAGCAGCGTAGGGACTCTAAGCTCCTACGAGCAGTACTTC. Translating it yields CASSVGTLSSYEQYF.

This chain uses TRBV5-4 with TRBJ1-1; 7 bases align to TRBD1. Germline-derived CDR1 and CDR2 are SGHNT and YYREEE (reference sequence). Trimming removed 4 bases from V and 2 bases from J; junction bases left unmatched: 8. The CDR3 consists of 15 residues. The CDR3 protein is CASSPRQGANTEAFF. The CDR3 bases are TGTGCCAGCAGCCCGCGACAGGGAGCCAACACTGAAGCTTTCTTT.

V and J are TRBV5-4 and TRBJ2-1; 12 nucleotides match TRBD2. Germline CDR1 SGHNT, CDR2 YYREEE (reference sequence). CDR3 size: 16 residues. Trimming at V came to 2 bases and at J to 3 bases, leaving 3 bases not matched to a gene. As DNA, the CDR3 is TGTGCCAGCAGCTTCTCGGGACTAGCGGGCTACAATGAGCAGTTCTTC. Translated: CASSFSGLAGYNEQFF.

The chain employs TRBV4-3 and TRBJ2-6, with unresolved D. Trimming took 1 base from V and 0 from J, leaving 10 bases between them. The length of the CDR3 is 17 residues. The germline CDR1 and CDR2 sequences are LGHNA and YSLEER. The CDR3 nucleotides read TGCGCCAGCAGCCAAGCGGTCCGCAACTCTGGGGCCAACGTCCTGACTTTC. It codes for CASSQAVRNSGANVLTF.

The chain couples TRBV9 to TRBJ1-3; D remains ambiguous. Trimming pared 0 bases from V and 4 bases from J, leaving 14 bases between. Germline CDR1 and CDR2: SGDLS and YYNGEE. The CDR3 runs 16 residues. CDR3 DNA sequence: TGTGCCAGCAGCGTAGATCCAGCCACCTCGGGAAACACCATATATTTT. Its protein product is CASSVDPATSGNTIYF.

The chain combines TRBV19 with TRBJ2-2; D is undetermined. From germline, CDR1 is LNHDA and CDR2 SQIVND (reference sequence). The CDR3 consists of 14 residues. The V end was cut by 10 bases, the J end by 1 base, with 13 bases between. The DNA for the CDR3 is TGTGCCACCAAAGGGTCACGGAACACCGGGGAGCTGTTTTTT. Translation gives CATKGSRNTGELFF.

This clone was counted a few times. V usage is TRBV5-1 and J usage is TRBJ1-5; D is undetermined. V lost 0 bases and J lost 3, with 7 bases in between. The CDR3 loop spans 14 amino acids. The germline CDR1 and CDR2 sequences are SGHRS and YFSETQ. CDR3 in DNA: TGCGCCAGCAGCTTGGAAGGGCCCAATCAGCCCCAGCATTTT. Its protein is CASSLEGPNQPQHF.